The 18 T cell receptor beta chains below come from one sample, sequenced in a study of regulatory T cells in long-lasting Graves disease. Time point specified: newly diagnosed GD, antithyroid drugs for less than 3 months. From PBMCs, RNA was extracted and then used to make the TCR library. Both iRepertoire HTBI primers and Arm-PCR of CDR3 regions were used to build the TCR beta libraries. TCRdb re-called the multiplex PCR reads through MiXCR, storing one row per CDR3 protein. The data contain about 540,000 distinct CDR3 sequences, 13% of them seen just once; the ten biggest clones take up roughly 9.7%. A further study also used this sample, focusing on T cells in Graves' hyperthyroidism and ophthalmopathy.

This material consisted of peripheral blood mononuclear cells (PBMCs), taken at new diagnosis, from a patient treated with antithyroid drugs. These receptor sequences come from a man aged 30 to 45 with Graves disease.

The gene calls are TRBV19 and TRBJ2-1; the match to TRBD2 covers 8 bases. The CDR3 covers 14 residues. From germline, CDR1 is LNHDA and CDR2 SQIVND (reference sequence). With 5 bases clipped from V and 8 bases from J, the junction kept 8 bases outside the gene matches. CDR3 sequence (DNA): TGTGCCAGTAGTCCCGGGAGGGCCTCGCATGAGCAGTTCTTC. It specifies CASSPGRASHEQFF. Looking up the rest from reference TRBV19 and TRBJ2-1 gives the full variable domain: DGGITQSPKYLFRKEGQNVTLSCEQNLNHDAMYWYRQDPGQGLRLIYYSQIVNDFQKGDIAEGYSVSREKKESFPLTVTSAQKNPTAFYLCASSPGRASHEQFFGPGTRLTVL.

This clonotype was observed at least ten times. The rearrangement links TRBV7-2 to TRBJ2-1; no firm D call. V lost 5 bases and J 9 bases, leaving 14 bases between the germline ends. Germline V gene sequence: CDR1 SGHTA, CDR2 FQGNSA. This CDR3 region has 13 residues. CDR3 sequence reads: CASSAPPHTEQFF. CDR3 nucleotide sequence: TGTGCCAGCAGCGCCCCGCCCCATACTGAGCAGTTCTTC.

This clonotype was recorded at least ten times. The chain joins TRBV27 to TRBJ2-1; possible D gene TRBD2, 6 bases. Germline loops: CDR1 MNHEY, CDR2 SMNVEV (reference sequence). V lost 5 bases and J 1 base, leaving 12 bases between the germline ends. The CDR3 runs to 15 residues. The chain's CDR3 is CASSPGTLSYNEQFF. CDR3 sequence (DNA): TGTGCCAGCAGTCCCGGGACTCTGTCCTACAATGAGCAGTTCTTC.

This clonotype has only a few counts. The gene calls are TRBV19 and TRBJ2-2; weak D call: TRBD2 (6 bases). Per germline, CDR1 LNHDA and CDR2 SQIVND (reference sequence). The CDR3 is 16 residues long. V lost 5 bases and J 0 bases, leaving 13 bases between the germline ends. DNA for the CDR3: TGTGCCAGTAGTCTTCAAGCGGGCCCGAACACCGGGGAGCTGTTTTTT. Encoded protein: CASSLQAGPNTGELFF.

This chain joins TRBV6-5 and TRBJ2-1; D not certain. The CDR3 has 16 residues. Germline CDR1 is MNHEY and CDR2 is SVGAGI. With 4 bases removed from V and 0 bases from J, the gap between germline ends came to 13 bases. The CDR3 loop is CASSSFHRNSYNEQFF. DNA for the CDR3: TGTGCCAGCAGTTCCTTCCACCGAAACTCCTACAATGAGCAGTTCTTC.

The chain combines TRBV10-1 with TRBJ2-3; D may match TRBD1 or TRBD2 (6 bases each). Trimming removed 3 bases from V and 2 bases from J, with 21 bases in between. CDR1 and CDR2 from the germline V gene are WNHNN and SYGVQD (reference sequence). CDR3 length equals 18 residues. CDR3 protein: CASSDHQGIAVTTDTQYF. CDR3 in DNA: TGCGCCAGCAGTGACCATCAGGGGATAGCGGTTACCACAGATACGCAGTATTTT.

This clonotype was seen repeatedly, ten times or more. The CDR3 sequence: CSASLGLAYLAGEQFF. The DNA of the CDR3 is TGCAGTGCTAGTCTGGGACTAGCGTACCTTGCAGGGGAGCAGTTCTTC. V usage is TRBV20-1 and J usage is TRBJ2-1; 10 bases map to TRBD2. J was trimmed by 10 bases and V by 3 bases; bases with no gene match: 15. The CDR3 has 16 residues. CDR1 is DFQATT and CDR2 is SNEGSKA in the germline V gene (reference sequence).

Turning to this clonotype: With a much larger clone just one base away, this may be a read error. The chain employs TRBV20-1 and TRBJ1-1, with TRBD1 matching over 7 bases. The CDR3 extends over 14 amino acids. From germline, CDR1 is DFQATT and CDR2 SNEGSKA (reference sequence). This chain's CDR3 is CSARDEQGNAEASF. CDR3 bases: TGCAGTGCTAGAGATGAACAGGGGAATGCTGAAGCTTCCTTT.

The sample holds many counts of this clonotype. CDR3 DNA: TGTGCCAGCAGCCAAGTCCGAAGCGGTAAAGAGACCCAGTACTTC. Its protein product is CASSQVRSGKETQYF. The chain carries TRBV3-1 and TRBJ2-5, with a possible D match to TRBD2 (5 bases). V was cut by 1 base and J by 3 bases, with 12 bases left in between. CDR3 length: 15 residues. The germline V gene encodes CDR1 LGHDT and CDR2 YNNKEL (reference sequence).

The chain employs TRBV20-1 and TRBJ2-5, with D uncertain. Looked up from germline, CDR1 is DFQATT and CDR2 is SNEGSKA (reference sequence). The V end was cut by 3 bases, the J end by 0 bases, with 11 bases between. This CDR3 comprises 14 residues. This CDR3 is CSASRVPDQETQYF. DNA for the CDR3: TGCAGTGCTAGTAGAGTGCCAGACCAAGAGACCCAGTACTTC.

This clonotype showed up many times. The genes are TRBV11-2 and TRBJ1-1, with TRBD1 as a possible D gene (5 bases). The CDR3 runs to 16 residues. V lost 5 bases and J lost 0, with 16 bases in between. Per the germline V gene, CDR1 is SGHAT and CDR2 is FQNNGV. The CDR3 nucleotides are TGTGCCAGCAGCCCCGGGGCAGGGAAGTTGAACACTGAAGCTTTCTTT. This encodes CASSPGAGKLNTEAFF. The variable domain in full, with the rest retrieved from reference TRBV11-2 and TRBJ1-1, is EAGVAQSPRYKIIEKRQSVAFWCNPISGHATLYWYQQILGQGPKLLIQFQNNGVVDDSQLPKDRFSAERLKGVDSTLKIQPAKLEDSAVYLCASSPGAGKLNTEAFFGQGTRLTVV.

Concerning this clonotype itself: Possible read error: a much larger clone is one base away. The genes are TRBV2 and TRBJ1-3; D is undetermined. The germline gives CDR1 SNHLY, CDR2 FYNNEI. This CDR3 spans 15 amino acids. The CDR3: CASGDVRSSGNTIYF. The DNA for the CDR3 is TGTGCCAGCGGTGATGTGCGGAGCTCTGGAAACACCATATATTTT.

The chain uses TRBV24-1 and TRBJ1-5; no clear D. The V gene's germline CDR1 is KGHDR and CDR2 SFDVKD. This CDR3 has 13 residues. The germline V and J ends were trimmed by 4 bases and 8 bases, with 11 bases remaining between them. For the CDR3, the DNA is TGTGCCACCAGTGAAAGTCCGAGGGAGCCCCAGCATTTT. It codes for CATSESPREPQHF.

Ten or more counts support this clonotype. This sequence joins TRBV20-1 and TRBJ2-3, with no clear D. CDR1 is DFQATT and CDR2 is SNEGSKA in the germline V gene (reference sequence). Trimming cost V 6 bases and J 2 bases, with 12 bases left between them. CDR3 length: 13 residues. The chain's CDR3 is CSAVGGDTDTQYF. As DNA, the CDR3 is TGCAGTGCAGTCGGCGGAGACACAGATACGCAGTATTTT.

A word on this clonotype: The likely explanation is a read error, given a far larger clone one base away. The chain carries TRBV5-6 and TRBJ2-7, with no clear D. The germline CDR1 and CDR2 sequences are SGHDT and YYEEEE. The CDR3 sequence is 12 residues long. This chain's CDR3 is CAGSLAGYEQYF. CDR3 nucleotides: TGTGCCGGCAGCTTAGCAGGCTACGAGCAGTACTTC.

This clonotype has at least ten counts. V gene TRBV20-1 combines with J gene TRBJ2-5; TRBD2 agrees at 10 bases. Germline V gene data show CDR1 as DFQATT and CDR2 as SNEGSKA (reference sequence). The V segment lost 7 bases and the J segment 5 bases; nucleotides outside the gene matches: 13. The CDR3 loop spans 15 amino acids. CDR3 sequence: CSGNAPTSGVETQYF. The DNA of the CDR3 is TGCAGTGGGAACGCCCCAACTAGCGGGGTTGAGACCCAGTACTTC.

This clonotype was detected only a few times. This chain connects TRBV4-2 to TRBJ2-7, with a weak D call TRBD1 (5 bases). CDR1 is LGHNA and CDR2 is YNFKEQ in the germline V gene. The V end was cut by 4 bases, the J end by 5 bases, with 15 bases between. This CDR3 has 14 residues. The CDR3 sequence: CASSPQRGRDEQYF. The CDR3 DNA sequence: TGTGCCAGCAGCCCTCAAAGGGGCCGAGACGAGCAGTACTTC.

In its sample, this clonotype was seen many times. The chain is built from TRBV12-3 or TRBV12-4 and TRBJ2-3; D gene unclear. V was trimmed by 6 bases and J by 0 bases, leaving 7 bases between them. The CDR3 runs to 13 residues. CDR3 nucleotide sequence: TGTGCCAGCAGACCCACTAGCACAGATACGCAGTATTTT. It specifies CASRPTSTDTQYF.